This TCR beta chain was captured in a study of blood T cell repertoires in COVID-19. Overall study: T cells, B-cell-depleted T cells, or PBMCs provided the cDNA or gDNA that served as material.

The method was immunoSEQ multiplex PCR; TCRdb's version includes in-frame clones alone and lacks a portion of them. Of a few hundred thousand clones in the sample, about nine tenths were seen once. Everyone who took part was about 18 to 89 years old, and they came from about two dozen US areas. Which cohort a participant joined came from the clinical history participants gave. All recovered Cohort 3 donors got two negative PCRs, got clearance, or saw symptom resolution. The sequencing input was PBMCs or T cells enriched from blood (not recorded which). This TCR came from a woman aged 18-29 years who had recovered from COVID-19.

Here the CDR3 reads CATSDHGTAHRELFF. As DNA, the CDR3 is TGTGCCACCAGTGACCACGGGACAGCCCACCGGGAGCTGTTTTTT. V is TRBV24-1 and J is TRBJ2-2, with 7 bases that match TRBD1. V lost 4 bases to trimming and J lost 9 bases; unmatched junction nucleotides: 10. Germline lookup yields CDR1 KGHDR and CDR2 SFDVKD. This CDR3 has 15 amino acids.